Presented here are 25 T cell receptor beta chains from one specimen sequenced in a study of T-cell reconstitution after alpha-beta-depleted transplantation in children. Unique molecular identifiers were incorporated when the TCRbeta library was constructed. MiXCR, run by TCRdb on the PCR reads, gives a single entry per CDR3 protein. The sample consists of hundreds of thousands of distinct CDR3 sequences, about 12% of them appearing once. The source was PBMCs, collected before TCRalphabeta/CD19-depleted stem cell transplant. The receptor set was obtained from a girl aged 2 to 10 with congenital amegakaryocytic thrombocytopenia, due to receive a stem cell transplant.

This clonotype was seen repeatedly, ten times or more. This rearrangement joins TRBV20-1 to TRBJ1-1, with D unresolved. This CDR3 is 13 amino acids long. V dropped 3 bases and J dropped 0 bases, with 8 bases sitting between them. Germline V CDR1 and CDR2: DFQATT, SNEGSKA (reference sequence). The CDR3 DNA is TGCAGTGCTAGTATGGTGGTGAACACTGAAGCTTTCTTT. This gives the protein CSASMVVNTEAFF.

Only a few counts were recorded for this clonotype. This sequence joins TRBV11-1 and TRBJ2-3, with 9 positions matching TRBD1. With V trimmed by 7 bases and J by 1 base, 6 bases remained unmatched. This CDR3 has 15 amino acids. CDR1 SGHAT and CDR2 FQDESV come from the germline V gene (reference sequence). CDR3 coding DNA: TGTGCCAGCAAACAGGGGGCGCCGGGCACAGATACGCAGTATTTT. It yields the protein CASKQGAPGTDTQYF.

This clonotype was seen a few times. The rearrangement uses TRBV10-3 and TRBJ2-7; 12 positions match TRBD2. J gave up 3 bases and V 0 bases, and 6 bases lay outside the gene matches. Germline V gene data show CDR1 as ENHRY and CDR2 as SYGVKD. CDR3 length: 17 residues. CDR3 in DNA: TGTGCCATCAGTGAGTCGGCTGGACTAGCGGGGAACTACGAGCAGTACTTC. This sequence encodes CAISESAGLAGNYEQYF.

V and J are TRBV29-1 and TRBJ2-7; a weak D match, TRBD2 (6 bases). The CDR3 has 11 residues. Germline CDR1 and CDR2: SQVTM and ANQGSEA. V lost 7 bases and J 6 bases, leaving 13 bases between the germline ends. The CDR3 DNA is TGCAGCGCCCAACTCGGGAGCGAGCAGTACTTC. Its translation is CSAQLGSEQYF.

Many counts were recorded for this clonotype. The V call is TRBV5-1, the J call TRBJ2-1, with 8 bases matching TRBD2. Trimming cost V 4 bases and J 10 bases; bases outside gene matches: 16. CDR3 length: 16 amino acids. CDR1 is SGHRS, CDR2 YFSETQ, per germline. CDR3 in amino acids: CASSILAESSSSEQFF. In nucleotides, the CDR3 is TGCGCCAGCAGCATACTAGCGGAGTCCTCGAGTTCCGAGCAGTTCTTC.

This clonotype was seen repeatedly, ten times or more. The J gene is TRBJ2-1, the V gene TRBV5-1, with 9 bases that match TRBD2. Looked up from germline, CDR1 is SGHRS and CDR2 is YFSETQ. V lost 3 bases, J lost 5 bases, and 24 bases stayed unmatched. The CDR3 totals 21 residues. CDR3 bases: TGCGCCAGCAGCTCCACCCCCTCACCCCTAGCGGGATCTGCAGTTCACAATGAGCAGTTCTTC. This sequence encodes CASSSTPSPLAGSAVHNEQFF.

This clonotype was detected ten times or more. The V and J genes are TRBV10-3 and TRBJ2-7, with D unclear. Germline V gives CDR1 ENHRY, CDR2 SYGVKD. The CDR3 covers 15 residues. The V gene lost 6 bases and the J gene lost 3 bases, with 18 bases spanning the gap. CDR3 DNA sequence: TGTGCCATCAGCTCTAGGGCCAGCAGCTACTACGAGCAGTACTTC. Translated, it gives CAISSRASSYYEQYF.

In this sample, this clonotype turned up a few times. The chain recombines TRBV12-3 or TRBV12-4 with TRBJ2-1; 10 nucleotides match TRBD2. J lost 8 bases, V lost 4 bases, and 5 bases had no gene match. This CDR3 is 14 amino acids long. For the CDR3, the DNA is TGTGCCAGCAGTTGGTCTAGCGGGAGCCATGAGCAGTTCTTC. Protein product: CASSWSSGSHEQFF.

In this sample, this clonotype turned up a few times. The J gene is TRBJ2-3, the V gene TRBV5-1, with TRBD1 identical over 10 bases. The V and J ends lost 0 bases and 1 base, in that order; junction bases with no gene match: 2. Germline values: CDR1 SGHRS, CDR2 YFSETQ. This CDR3 has 16 amino acids. This CDR3 is CASSLVGTGGTDTQYF. As DNA, the CDR3 is TGCGCCAGCAGCTTGGTCGGGACAGGGGGCACAGATACGCAGTATTTT.

This clonotype turned up a few times. The chain links TRBV5-1 to TRBJ2-2; a weak D match, TRBD1 (5 bases). CDR1 and CDR2 (germline): SGHRS, YFSETQ. V was clipped by 0 bases and J by 2 bases, with 11 bases between them. The CDR3 consists of 16 residues. CDR3 DNA: TGCGCCAGCAGCTTGGTCAGGGTAGGAAACACCGGGGAGCTGTTTTTT. As protein: CASSLVRVGNTGELFF. Drawing the rest from reference TRBV5-1 and TRBJ2-2, the complete variable domain is KAGVTQTPRYLIKTRGQQVTLSCSPISGHRSVSWYQQTPGQGLQFLFEYFSETQRNKGNFPGRFSGRQFSNSRSEMNVSTLELGDSALYLCASSLVRVGNTGELFFGEGSRLTVL.

This clonotype was seen ten or more times. J is TRBJ2-2 and V is TRBV6-5; a possible D gene is TRBD1 (6 bases). The CDR3 has 15 amino acids. Deletions cut 4 bases from V and 7 bases from J, with 16 bases between. CDR1 and CDR2 from the germline V gene are MNHEY and SVGAGI. The CDR3, as DNA: TGTGCCAGCAGTTCCGCTCCCGGACAGTTCGGGGAGCTGTTTTTT. The encoded protein is CASSSAPGQFGELFF.

In its sample, this clonotype was seen many times. The J gene is TRBJ1-2, the V gene TRBV6-5; the D is unclear. The CDR3 has 15 amino acids. V shed 2 bases and J shed 8 bases, with 18 bases lying between them. Germline CDR1 reads MNHEY; CDR2 reads SVGAGI. In nucleotides, the CDR3 is TGTGCCAGCAGTTACGCTATGCACGGGCCGGGAGGCTACACCTTC. This sequence encodes CASSYAMHGPGGYTF.

The table lists this clonotype with a few counts. The rearrangement joins TRBV15 to TRBJ2-1; 9 nucleotides match TRBD2. After removal of 0 bases from V and 7 bases from J, the junction contained 7 bases not matched to a gene. CDR3 length equals 16 residues. Germline V gives CDR1 LNHNV, CDR2 YYDKDF (reference sequence). The CDR3 nucleotides read TGTGCCACCAGCAGAGATAATAGCGGGAGTGGAAATGAGCAGTTCTTC. It encodes CATSRDNSGSGNEQFF. Full variable domain (remainder filled in from reference TRBV15 and TRBJ2-1): DAMVIQNPRYQVTQFGKPVTLSCSQTLNHNVMYWYQQKSSQAPKLLFHYYDKDFNNEADTPDNFQSRRPNTSFCFLDIRSPGLGDTAMYLCATSRDNSGSGNEQFFGPGTRLTVL.

This clonotype was detected ten times or more. This chain connects TRBV20-1 to TRBJ1-1; 7 bases are a match to TRBD1. Trimming took 4 bases from V and 2 from J; bases not matched to a gene: 10. Germline V CDR1 and CDR2: DFQATT, SNEGSKA (reference sequence). The CDR3 contains 15 residues. The CDR3 coding sequence is TGCAGTGCTAACCCGGACAGGTTTGCTAACACTGAAGCTTTCTTT. Protein: CSANPDRFANTEAFF.

There are many counts of this clonotype. This chain joins TRBV12-3 or TRBV12-4 and TRBJ2-1; D call uncertain. The CDR3 consists of 12 residues. V gave up 2 bases and J gave up 8 bases, with 7 bases separating them. The CDR3 nucleotides are TGTGCCAGCAGTTTAAGTTGGGATGAGCAGTTCTTC. Amino acids: CASSLSWDEQFF.

Ten or more counts support this clonotype. V is TRBV5-1 and J is TRBJ2-1; D is perhaps TRBD2 (5 bases). In germline, CDR1 is SGHRS, CDR2 YFSETQ. V lost 0 bases to trimming and J lost 0 bases, with 10 bases between them. CDR3 length equals 16 residues. The CDR3 region is CASSLGSGGSYNEQFF. CDR3 nucleotide sequence: TGCGCCAGCAGCTTGGGAAGCGGAGGCTCCTACAATGAGCAGTTCTTC.

This clonotype has at least ten counts. The chain links TRBV29-1 to TRBJ1-5; maybe TRBD1 (6 bases). The CDR3 spans 13 residues. Per the germline V gene, CDR1 is SQVTM and CDR2 is ANQGSEA. V lost 4 bases to trimming and J lost 7 bases, with 14 bases between them. Here the CDR3 DNA reads TGCAGCGTTGGTCCGGGGGCAGGACAGCCCCAGCATTTT. Its translation: CSVGPGAGQPQHF. Full variable domain (outside the CDR3, taken from reference TRBV29-1 and TRBJ1-5): SAVISQKPSRDICQRGTSLTIQCQVDSQVTMMFWYRQQPGQSLTLIATANQGSEATYESGFVIDKFPISRPNLTFSTLTVSNMSPEDSSIYLCSVGPGAGQPQHFGDGTRLSIL.

This clonotype has just a few counts. J is TRBJ2-1 and V is TRBV7-2, with D possibly being TRBD2 (6 bases). Looked up from germline, CDR1 is SGHTA and CDR2 is FQGNSA. This CDR3 contains 16 residues. V was clipped by 1 base and J by 7 bases, with 17 bases between them. DNA of the CDR3: TGTGCCAGCAGCTTAGTGGCGGGGACGGTTGAAAATGAGCAGTTCTTC. Residues: CASSLVAGTVENEQFF.

The chain has TRBV7-8 and TRBJ1-1, with D possibly matching TRBD1 (5 bases). Deletions cut 3 bases from V and 1 base from J, with 9 bases between. This CDR3 comprises 14 residues. Germline values: CDR1 SGHVS, CDR2 FQNEAQ. This CDR3 reads CASSFGAKNTEAFF. In nucleotides, the CDR3 is TGTGCCAGCAGCTTCGGGGCCAAGAACACTGAAGCTTTCTTT.

The rearrangement joins TRBV7-8 to TRBJ2-7; TRBD1 matches at 7 bases. The CDR3 has 15 amino acids. Trimming cost V 6 bases and J 1 base; bases outside gene matches: 9. CDR1 is SGHVS and CDR2 is FQNEAQ in the germline V gene. CDR3 DNA sequence: TGTGCCAGCAGGAATGACAGGGAAGGGTCCTACGAGCAGTACTTC. Translated: CASRNDREGSYEQYF.

The CDR3 DNA is TGTGCCAGTAGTATAGCACAGCAGCCTTCCTACGAGCAGTACTTC. This codes for CASSIAQQPSYEQYF. V gene TRBV19 combines with J gene TRBJ2-7; D gene uncertain. Looked up from germline, CDR1 is LNHDA and CDR2 is SQIVND (reference sequence). The CDR3 totals 15 residues. V dropped 1 base and J dropped 1 base, with 11 bases sitting between them.

This clonotype turned up a few times. This chain links TRBV30 with TRBJ1-6; no reliable D call. The CDR3 is made up of 15 amino acids. Trimming cost V 2 bases and J 7 bases, with 15 bases left between them. CDR1 is GTSNPN and CDR2 is SVGIG in the germline V gene (reference sequence). The CDR3 sequence: CAWSSDGQSNSPLHF. DNA of the CDR3: TGTGCCTGGAGTTCCGATGGGCAGTCCAATTCACCCCTCCACTTT. Complete variable domain (other parts from reference TRBV30 and TRBJ1-6): SQTIHQWPATLVQPVGSPLSLECTVEGTSNPNLYWYRQAAGRGLQLLFYSVGIGQISSEVPQNLSASRPQDRQFILSSKKLLLSDSGFYLCAWSSDGQSNSPLHFGNGTRLTVT.

There are many counts of this clonotype. The chain joins TRBV5-1 to TRBJ2-1; tentatively, D is TRBD1 (5 bases). V was shortened by 5 bases and J by 0 bases, with 12 bases between the two germline ends. This CDR3 comprises 15 residues. CDR1 and CDR2 (germline): SGHRS, YFSETQ. This CDR3 reads CASRSQASSYNEQFF. The CDR3 DNA reads as TGCGCCAGCAGATCACAGGCTAGCTCCTACAATGAGCAGTTCTTC.

This clonotype was counted between two and nine times. The CDR3 DNA is TGTGCCAGCAGTTACTGGGGGCTGAGCAATCAGCCCCAGCATTTT. Its protein is CASSYWGLSNQPQHF. The genes are TRBV6-5 and TRBJ1-5; D might be TRBD1 (6 bases). CDR1 is MNHEY and CDR2 is SVGAGI in the germline V gene. The CDR3 has 15 amino acids. V dropped 1 base and J dropped 1 base, with 8 bases sitting between them.

This clonotype was found a few times. The rearrangement uses TRBV12-3 or TRBV12-4 and TRBJ2-1; no clear D gene. The length of the CDR3 is 16 residues. Trimming removed 2 bases from V and 7 bases from J, with 18 bases in between. The CDR3 loop reads CASSLTQTTDSNEQFF. CDR3 coding DNA: TGTGCCAGCAGTTTAACTCAAACGACTGACTCAAATGAGCAGTTCTTC.